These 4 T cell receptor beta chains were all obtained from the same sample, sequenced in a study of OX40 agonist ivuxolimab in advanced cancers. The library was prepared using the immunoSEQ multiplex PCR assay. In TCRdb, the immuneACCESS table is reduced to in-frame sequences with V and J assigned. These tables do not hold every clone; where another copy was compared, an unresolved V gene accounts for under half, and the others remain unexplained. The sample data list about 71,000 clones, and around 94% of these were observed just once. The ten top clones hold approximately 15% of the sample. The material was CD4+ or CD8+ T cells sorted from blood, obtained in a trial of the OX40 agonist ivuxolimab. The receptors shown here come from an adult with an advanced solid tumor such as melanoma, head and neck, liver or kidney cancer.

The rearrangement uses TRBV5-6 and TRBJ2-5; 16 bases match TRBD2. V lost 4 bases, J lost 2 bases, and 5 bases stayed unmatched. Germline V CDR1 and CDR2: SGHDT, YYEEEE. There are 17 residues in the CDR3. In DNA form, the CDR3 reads TGTGCCAGCAGCGCGGGACTAGCGGGGGGGCCTCAAGAGACCCAGTACTTC. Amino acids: CASSAGLAGGPQETQYF.

The CDR3, as DNA: TGCGCCAGCAGCTTGGCCGGGGGCAACTCCTACGAGCAGTACTTC. Translated: CASSLAGGNSYEQYF. The chain employs TRBV5-1 and TRBJ2-7; D might be TRBD1 or TRBD2, each matching 6 bases. CDR1 is SGHRS and CDR2 is YFSETQ in the germline V gene. This CDR3 comprises 15 residues. V was shortened by 0 bases and J by 0 bases, with 10 bases between the two germline ends.

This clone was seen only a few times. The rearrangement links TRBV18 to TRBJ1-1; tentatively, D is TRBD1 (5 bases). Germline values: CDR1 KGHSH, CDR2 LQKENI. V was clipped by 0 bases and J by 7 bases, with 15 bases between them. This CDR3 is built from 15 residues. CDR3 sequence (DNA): TGTGCCAGCTCACCACCCTGGGACCTGTGGAGTGAAGCTTTCTTT. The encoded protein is CASSPPWDLWSEAFF. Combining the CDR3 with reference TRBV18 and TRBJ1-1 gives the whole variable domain NAGVMQNPRHLVRRRGQEARLRCSPMKGHSHVYWYRQLPEEGLKFMVYLQKENIIDESGMPKERFSAEFPKEGPSILRIQQVVRGDSAAYFCASSPPWDLWSEAFFGQGTRLTVV.

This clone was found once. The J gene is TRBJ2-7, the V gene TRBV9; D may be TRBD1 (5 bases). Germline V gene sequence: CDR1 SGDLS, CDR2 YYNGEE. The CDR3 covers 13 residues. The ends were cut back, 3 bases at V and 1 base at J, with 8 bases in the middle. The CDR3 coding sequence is TGTGCCAGCAGCGCCGGACATTCCTACGAGCAGTACTTC. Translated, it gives CASSAGHSYEQYF.